A single T cell receptor (beta chain) is shown here with its context. The sample originates from a study of cytomegalovirus exposure and HLA in healthy donors. Vbeta (60) and Jbeta (13) primers were used in the PCR. The repertoire was sequenced with immunoSEQ multiplex PCR; TCRdb's copy has only in-frame clones and lacks some. Altogether hundreds of thousands of clones are present, roughly 81% being singletons, with the ten largest covering about 0.22%. V lost 0 bases and J lost 5, with 12 bases in between. The germline gives CDR1 WNHNN, CDR2 SYGVQD (reference sequence). This CDR3 spans 15 amino acids.

The V call is TRBV10-1, the J call TRBJ2-3; D is possibly TRBD2 (6 bases). The source material was PBMCs. The sequence was collected from a girl aged 2 to 9 in good health and CMV-seronegative. CDR3 in amino acids: CASSESGHGGDTQYF. CDR3 sequence (DNA): TGCGCCAGCAGTGAGTCGGGGCACGGGGGAGATACGCAGTATTTT.